The entry below gives a single T cell receptor beta chain sequence along with its context. This clonotype came up many times. The antigen this receptor binds is unknown. Nothing much larger sits one base from this clone, and base qualities are not available. For repertoire sequencing, the TCR beta CDR3 regions were amplified from RNA transcripts. The first round of RT-PCR was done with HTBI primers and the Qiagen OneStep RT-PCR kit, and was followed by a second round of multiplex PCR, then size selection and purification. Sequencing of the libraries was carried out on an Illumina HiSeq2000 in paired-end mode with 100 bp reads. The authors' pipeline ran thus. SOAPnuke was used for read processing, and reads with adapters, uncalled bases, a mean Phred below 15, or no exact constant-primer or identifier match were discarded. COPE v1.2.5 was used to merge high-quality paired reads. Each unique nucleotide sequence was treated as a clonotype, and MiTCR v1.1 was used to align the clonotypes to the IMGT TRB V, D and J references. The analysis was limited to V-J combinations with a frequency above 0.0001, which together covered 99.2% of repertoires. A TCR clonal expansion and chaos score per V-J combination was defined as the ratio of F50 clonal expansion to chaos observed in the TCRdist matrix. Welch's t-statistics and random forest were used to narrow the features down to 13 V-J combinations, which were then fed into a naive Bayes classifier. The similarity between thyroid and blood repertoires was quantified using the Morisita-Horn index. TCRdb trimmed the raw reads at Q25, called clones with MiXCR and kept productive beta chains. One record per CDR3 amino acid sequence lists the most common genes and DNA. The V and J calls follow TCRdb's processing rather than the paper's. The sample records about 620,000 distinct CDR3 sequences, 20% to 25% of which are singletons. The ten largest clones represent roughly 6.9% of the sample.

The data originate from a study of Graves' ophthalmopathy and Graves' hyperthyroidism (dated by TCRdb to 2017 to 2018). Turning to the overall study: Peripheral blood was collected before any treatment was given, at the time of initial diagnosis. The roughly 100 discovery patients were randomly divided into training and test sets at a 7:3 ratio. The study used signatures of the TCR beta repertoire to tell Graves' ophthalmopathy apart from Graves' hyperthyroidism and to predict which patients would progress to ophthalmopathy. An independent validation cohort was composed of around 19 hyperthyroidism patients and more than 15 patients who later progressed from hyperthyroidism to ophthalmopathy. After sampling, hyperthyroidism patients received methimazole starting at 30 mg daily, and ophthalmopathy patients received high-dose intravenous methylprednisolone. In over 5 hyperthyroidism patients, the T-cell repertoire of thyroid tissue was compared with the T-cell repertoire of blood. In total, over 130 blood samples were TCR-sequenced: 43 ophthalmopathy, over 70 hyperthyroidism and approximately 17 hyperthyroidism-to-ophthalmopathy patients. To explore V-J signatures distinguishing ophthalmopathy from hyperthyroidism, a discovery set of under 110 patients (43 ophthalmopathy, 55 to 60 stable hyperthyroidism) was enrolled.

Cut back by 6 bases and 0 bases, the V and J ends lie 8 bases apart. The CDR3 starts with the cysteine, ends with the phenylalanine, and has 13 residues. The read is trimmed to its CDR3 DNA, 39 bases read in frame from base 1. The germline V gene supplies CDR1 MNHEY and CDR2 SVGAGI. The research as a whole found: No statistical method was used to predetermine the sample size, and group allocation was not hidden from the investigators. Most of the expanded thyroid clonotypes with a frequency above 0.001 were also detected in blood, and it was suggested that the thyroid immune response may be reflected by blood repertoires. In validation, the model predicted ophthalmopathy progression with about 71% sensitivity and roughly 72% specificity; 12 predicted patients were CT-confirmed with GO in a median of around 6.5 months. The 13-signature model separated ophthalmopathy from stable hyperthyroidism with approximately 90% sensitivity and roughly 84% specificity in cross-validation, and 80%/75% in the test set.

A patient counted as having stable hyperthyroidism if there was no progression to ophthalmopathy within 18 months of follow-up. Patients with hyperthyroidism were aged 18 to 65 years, had been newly diagnosed, and had a disease duration of less than 2 months. Anyone with other autoimmune diseases, uncontrolled infections, pregnancy or lactation was excluded from the study. Clinical symptoms, serum thyroxine, TRAb, thyroid ultrasound and orbital computed tomography were used for diagnosis. Ficoll-Paque density gradient centrifugation was used to isolate PBMCs from around 10 ml of fresh peripheral blood. Trizol reagent was used to extract the total RNA, and its quality was then checked on an Agilent 2100 Bioanalyzer.

The V and J genes are TRBV6-5 and TRBJ1-1; the D gene remains uncertain. The receptor was derived from a woman younger than 30 with stable Graves' hyperthyroidism. Some clones in this sample may be carry-over from other donors' samples. Donor details come from another sample of the same person, matched by shared clones. Material for sequencing was peripheral blood. CDR3 loop: CASRISMNTEAFF. At the DNA level, the sequence is TGTGCCAGCAGGATCAGTATGAACACTGAAGCTTTCTTT.